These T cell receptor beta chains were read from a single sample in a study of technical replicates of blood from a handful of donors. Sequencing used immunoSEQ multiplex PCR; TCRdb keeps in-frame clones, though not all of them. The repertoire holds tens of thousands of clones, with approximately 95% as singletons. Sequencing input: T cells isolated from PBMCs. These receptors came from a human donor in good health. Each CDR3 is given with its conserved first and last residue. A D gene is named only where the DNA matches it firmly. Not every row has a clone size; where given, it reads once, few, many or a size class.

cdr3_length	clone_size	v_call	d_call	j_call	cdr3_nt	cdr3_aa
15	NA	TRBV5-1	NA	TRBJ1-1	TGCGCCAGCATCCCGACAGGACTGGATCGCACTGAAGCTTTCTTT	CASIPTGLDRTEAFF
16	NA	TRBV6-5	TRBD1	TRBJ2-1	TGTGCCAGCAGTTACTTTGGGCCCAGGGGGTTCAATGAGCAGTTCTTC	CASSYFGPRGFNEQFF
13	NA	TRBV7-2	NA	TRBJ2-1	TGTGCCAGCAGGCTGACAGAGTACAATGAGCAGTTCTTC	CASRLTEYNEQFF
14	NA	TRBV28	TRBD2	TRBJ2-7	TGTGCCAGCAGTAGTAGCGGGACCAGCTACGAGCAGTACTTC	CASSSSGTSYEQYF
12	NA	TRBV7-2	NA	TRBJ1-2	TGTGCCAGCAGCCCACAGGGCTTGGGCTACACCTTC	CASSPQGLGYTF
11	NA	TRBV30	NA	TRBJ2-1	TGTGCCTGGAGCGGGTCCCGTGAGCAGTTCTTC	CAWSGSREQFF
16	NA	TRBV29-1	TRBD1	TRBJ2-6	TGCAGCGTTCCCGGGACAGGGAGCTCTGGGGCCAACGTCCTGACTTTC	CSVPGTGSSGANVLTF
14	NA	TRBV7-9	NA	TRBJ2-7	TGTGCCAGCAGCTTAGTCCTAGCCTCCTACGAGCAGTACTTC	CASSLVLASYEQYF
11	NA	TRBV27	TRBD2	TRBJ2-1	TGTGCCAGCGGACTAGCGGGAGAATCATTCTTC	CASGLAGESFF
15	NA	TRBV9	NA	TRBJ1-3	TGTGCCAGCGGCCAGGAGGTCCGCTCTGGAAACACCATATATTTT	CASGQEVRSGNTIYF
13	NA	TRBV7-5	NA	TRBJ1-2	TGTGCCAGAAGCCCCCGTTTTAACTATGGCTACACCTTC	CARSPRFNYGYTF
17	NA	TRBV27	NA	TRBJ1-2	TGTGCCAGCAGTTTAAGCGGGTATACCCCACCGATTGATGGCTACACCTTC	CASSLSGYTPPIDGYTF
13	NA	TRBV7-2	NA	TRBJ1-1	TGTGCCAGCAGCTTAGACGGGGGGAAGTTGGCTTTCTTT	CASSLDGGKLAFF
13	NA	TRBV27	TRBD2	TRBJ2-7	TGTGCCAGCAGTTTAGAGCGGGAGTACGAGCAGTACTTC	CASSLEREYEQYF
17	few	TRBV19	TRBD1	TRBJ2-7	TGTGCCAGTAGTATAATCCTTACGGGACAGGGGCCCTACGAGCAGTACTTC	CASSIILTGQGPYEQYF
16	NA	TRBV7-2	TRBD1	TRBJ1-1	TGTGCCAGCAGCCCATCAACCGGGACAGGGGGCTCGGAAGCTTTCTTT	CASSPSTGTGGSEAFF
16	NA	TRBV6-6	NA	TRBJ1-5	TGTGCCAGCAGTTCCTTAAAGACTGATAGCAATCAGCCCCAGCATTTT	CASSSLKTDSNQPQHF
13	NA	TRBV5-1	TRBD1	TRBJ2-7	TGCGCCAGCAGCCCGGGGACAGGGTTCGAGCAGTACTTC	CASSPGTGFEQYF
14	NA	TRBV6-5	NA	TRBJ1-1	TGTGCCAGCAATTGGGGGTCGGGGGACACTGAAGCTTTCTTT	CASNWGSGDTEAFF
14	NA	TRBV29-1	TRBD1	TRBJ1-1	TGCAGCGCTAATCCTCTGGACAGGGCATCTGAAGCTTTCTTT	CSANPLDRASEAFF